This paragraph covers one T cell receptor beta chain sequence. Its antigen is unidentified. This record comes from a study of OX40 agonist ivuxolimab in advanced cancers. General study findings and limits: Researchers did not establish what antigens the expanded peripheral T cells target. Nonresponders included some who also had low normalized T-cell clonal expansion. At 0.1 to 3.0 mg/kg and by week 6, CD4+ and CD8+ T cells in the blood had expanded clonally. Researchers report that CD8+ T cells had, on average, more expanded clones than CD4+.

Looked up from germline, CDR1 is SGHVS and CDR2 is FNYEAQ. The V end lost 5 bases, the J end lost 7 bases, and 15 bases lay between the germline ends. This CDR3 region has 14 residues. This table comes from immunoSEQ multiplex PCR, and its TCRdb copy is limited to in-frame clones, with some not included. The repertoire holds about 19,000 clones, with less than 95% as singletons. This receptor was obtained from an adult with an advanced solid tumor such as melanoma, head and neck, liver or kidney cancer. The V gene is TRBV7-6, the J gene TRBJ2-1, with a weak D call TRBD1 (6 bases). The sequences come from CD4+ or CD8+ T cells sorted from blood, collected in a trial of the OX40 agonist ivuxolimab. In DNA form, the CDR3 reads TGTGCCAGCAGCCCTCTCTCAGGGGTAAATGAGCAGTTCTTC. It translates to CASSPLSGVNEQFF.